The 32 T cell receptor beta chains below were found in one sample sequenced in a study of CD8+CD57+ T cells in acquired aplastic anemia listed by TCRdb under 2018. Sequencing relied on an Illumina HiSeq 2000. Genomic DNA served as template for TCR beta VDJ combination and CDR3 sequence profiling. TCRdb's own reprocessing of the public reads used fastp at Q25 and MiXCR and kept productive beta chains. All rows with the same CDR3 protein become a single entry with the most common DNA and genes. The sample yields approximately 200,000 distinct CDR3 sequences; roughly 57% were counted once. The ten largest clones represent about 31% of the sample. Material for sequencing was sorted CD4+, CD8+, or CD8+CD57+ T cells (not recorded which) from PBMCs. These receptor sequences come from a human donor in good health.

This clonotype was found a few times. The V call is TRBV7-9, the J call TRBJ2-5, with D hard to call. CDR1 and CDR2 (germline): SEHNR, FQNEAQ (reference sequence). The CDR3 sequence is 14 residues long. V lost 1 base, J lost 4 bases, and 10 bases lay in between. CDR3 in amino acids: CASSLDLQSETQYF. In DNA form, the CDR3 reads TGTGCCAGCAGCTTAGACCTACAATCAGAGACCCAGTACTTC.

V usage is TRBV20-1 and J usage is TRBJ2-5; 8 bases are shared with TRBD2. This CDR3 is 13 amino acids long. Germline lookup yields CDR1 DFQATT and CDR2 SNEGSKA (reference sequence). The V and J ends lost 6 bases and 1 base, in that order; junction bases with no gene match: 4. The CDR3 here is CSAWTSTQETQYF. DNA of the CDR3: TGCAGTGCGTGGACTAGCACCCAAGAGACCCAGTACTTC.

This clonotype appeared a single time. CDR3: CATERGAYNEQFF. The CDR3 bases are TGTGCCACAGAGCGGGGGGCCTACAATGAGCAGTTCTTC. The rearrangement joins TRBV2 to TRBJ2-1; 9 nucleotides line up with TRBD2. J lost 2 bases, V lost 10 bases, and 3 bases had no gene match. The CDR3 covers 13 residues. CDR1 is SNHLY and CDR2 is FYNNEI in the germline V gene.

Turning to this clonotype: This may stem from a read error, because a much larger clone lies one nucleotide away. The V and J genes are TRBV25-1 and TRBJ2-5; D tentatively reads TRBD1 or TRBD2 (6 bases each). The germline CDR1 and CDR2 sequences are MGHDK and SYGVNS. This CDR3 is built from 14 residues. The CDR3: CAGLGGRDQGTQYF. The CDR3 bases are TGTGCGGGGCTCGGGGGCCGTGACCAAGGGACCCAGTACTTC.

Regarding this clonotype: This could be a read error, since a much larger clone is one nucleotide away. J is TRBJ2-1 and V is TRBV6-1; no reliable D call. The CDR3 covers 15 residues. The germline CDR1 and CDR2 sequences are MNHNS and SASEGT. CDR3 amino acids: CASSVYSSSCNEQFF. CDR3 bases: TGTGCCAGCAGTGTATACAGCAGCTCCTGCAATGAGCAGTTCTTC.

As DNA, the CDR3 is TGCAGTTCCCTGACAGGGGGCGGGTACGAGCAGTACTTC. It codes for CSSLTGGGYEQYF. The chain employs TRBV20-1 and TRBJ2-7; TRBD1 matches at 10 bases. Germline V CDR1 and CDR2: DFQATT, SNEGSKA (reference sequence). This CDR3 spans 13 amino acids. The trim removed 8 bases at V and 4 bases at J, leaving 8 bases unmatched.

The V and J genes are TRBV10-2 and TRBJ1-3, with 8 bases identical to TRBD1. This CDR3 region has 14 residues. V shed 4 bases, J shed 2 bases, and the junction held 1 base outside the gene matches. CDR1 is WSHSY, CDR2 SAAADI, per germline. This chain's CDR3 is CASSGQGPGNTIYF. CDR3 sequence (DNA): TGCGCCAGCAGTGGACAGGGGCCTGGAAACACCATATATTTT.

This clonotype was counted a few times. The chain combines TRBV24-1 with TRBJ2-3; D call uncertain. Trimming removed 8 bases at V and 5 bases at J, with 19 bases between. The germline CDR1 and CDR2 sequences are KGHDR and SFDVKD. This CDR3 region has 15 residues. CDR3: CATNLEGLSGDTQYF. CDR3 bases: TGTGCCACCAACCTAGAAGGGCTGTCAGGAGATACGCAGTATTTT.

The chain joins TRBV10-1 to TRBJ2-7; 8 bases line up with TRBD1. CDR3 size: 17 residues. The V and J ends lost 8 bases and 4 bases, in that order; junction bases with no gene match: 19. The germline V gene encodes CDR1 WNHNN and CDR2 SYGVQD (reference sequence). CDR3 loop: CASQSNQRDRIVYEQYF. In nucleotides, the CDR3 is TGCGCCAGCCAATCAAATCAACGGGACAGGATCGTGTACGAGCAGTACTTC.

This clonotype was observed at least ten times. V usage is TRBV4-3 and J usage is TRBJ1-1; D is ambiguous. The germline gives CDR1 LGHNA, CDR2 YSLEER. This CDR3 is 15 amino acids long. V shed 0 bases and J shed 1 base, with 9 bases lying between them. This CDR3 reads CASSQDWAANTEAFF. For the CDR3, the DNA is TGCGCCAGCAGCCAAGATTGGGCAGCGAACACTGAAGCTTTCTTT.

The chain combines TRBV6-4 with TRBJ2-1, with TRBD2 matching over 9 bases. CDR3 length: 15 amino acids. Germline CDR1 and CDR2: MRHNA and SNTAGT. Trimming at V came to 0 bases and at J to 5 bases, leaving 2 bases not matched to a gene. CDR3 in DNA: TGTGCCAGCAGTGACTCGCCTAGCGGGGACAATGAGCAGTTCTTC. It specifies CASSDSPSGDNEQFF.

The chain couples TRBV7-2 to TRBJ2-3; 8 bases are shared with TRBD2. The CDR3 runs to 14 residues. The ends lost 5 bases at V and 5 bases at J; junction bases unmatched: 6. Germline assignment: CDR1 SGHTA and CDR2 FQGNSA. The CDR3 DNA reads TGTGCCAGCAGCCGAGCGGGGGTGGTAGATACGCAGTATTTT. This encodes CASSRAGVVDTQYF. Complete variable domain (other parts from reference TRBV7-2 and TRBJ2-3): GAGVSQSPSNKVTEKGKDVELRCDPISGHTALYWYRQSLGQGLEFLIYFQGNSAPDKSGLPSDRFSAERTGGSVSTLTIQRTQQEDSAVYLCASSRAGVVDTQYFGPGTRLTVL.

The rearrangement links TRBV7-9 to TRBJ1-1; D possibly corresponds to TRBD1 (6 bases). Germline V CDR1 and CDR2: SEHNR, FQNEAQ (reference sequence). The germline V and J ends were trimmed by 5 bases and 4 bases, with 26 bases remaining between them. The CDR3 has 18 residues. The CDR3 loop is CASSLQTSGGRGCTEAFF. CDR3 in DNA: TGTGCCAGCAGCCTCCAGACTAGCGGGGGGCGGGGCTGCACTGAAGCTTTCTTT.

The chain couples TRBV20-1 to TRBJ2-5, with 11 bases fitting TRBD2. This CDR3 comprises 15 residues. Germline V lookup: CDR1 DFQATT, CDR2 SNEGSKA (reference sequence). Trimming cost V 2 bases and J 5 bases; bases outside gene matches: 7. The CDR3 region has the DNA TGCAGTGCTAGAAGGGCCCGGACTAGCGGGGAGACCCAGTACTTC. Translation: CSARRARTSGETQYF.

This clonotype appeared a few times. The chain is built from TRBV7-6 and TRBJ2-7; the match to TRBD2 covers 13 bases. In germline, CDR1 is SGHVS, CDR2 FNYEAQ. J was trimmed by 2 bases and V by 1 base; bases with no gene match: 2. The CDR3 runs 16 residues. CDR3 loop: CASSLGGTSGAYEQYF. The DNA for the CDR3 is TGTGCCAGCAGCTTAGGCGGGACTAGCGGGGCCTACGAGCAGTACTTC.

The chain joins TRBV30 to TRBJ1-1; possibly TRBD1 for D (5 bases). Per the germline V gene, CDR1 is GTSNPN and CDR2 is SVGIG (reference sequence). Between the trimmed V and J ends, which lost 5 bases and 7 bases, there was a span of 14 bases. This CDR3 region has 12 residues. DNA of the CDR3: TGTGCCTGGGGGGACCAATCTATTGAAGCTTTCTTT. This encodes CAWGDQSIEAFF. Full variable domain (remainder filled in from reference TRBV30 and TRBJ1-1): SQTIHQWPATLVQPVGSPLSLECTVEGTSNPNLYWYRQAAGRGLQLLFYSVGIGQISSEVPQNLSASRPQDRQFILSSKKLLLSDSGFYLCAWGDQSIEAFFGQGTRLTVV.

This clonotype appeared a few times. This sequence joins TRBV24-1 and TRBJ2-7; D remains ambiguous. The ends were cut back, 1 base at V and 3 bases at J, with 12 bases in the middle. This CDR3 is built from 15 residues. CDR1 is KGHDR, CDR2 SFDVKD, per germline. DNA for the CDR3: TGTGCCACCAGTGATTTCACAGCCAGAGGCTACGAGCAGTACTTC. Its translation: CATSDFTARGYEQYF.

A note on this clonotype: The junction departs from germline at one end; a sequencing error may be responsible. In DNA form, the CDR3 reads TGTGCCAGCAGCGTAGCGGGTTTCGGTCAGCCCCAGCATTTT. It specifies CASSVAGFGQPQHF. The rearrangement uses TRBV7-8 and TRBJ1-5, with unresolved D. This CDR3 has 14 residues. Per the germline V gene, CDR1 is SGHVS and CDR2 is FQNEAQ.

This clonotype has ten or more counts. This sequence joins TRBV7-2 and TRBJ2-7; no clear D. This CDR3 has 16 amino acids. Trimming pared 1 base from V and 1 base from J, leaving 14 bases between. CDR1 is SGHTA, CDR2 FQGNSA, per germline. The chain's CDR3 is CASSLVSDPTSYEQYF. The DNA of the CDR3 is TGTGCCAGCAGCTTAGTTTCCGACCCTACATCCTACGAGCAGTACTTC.

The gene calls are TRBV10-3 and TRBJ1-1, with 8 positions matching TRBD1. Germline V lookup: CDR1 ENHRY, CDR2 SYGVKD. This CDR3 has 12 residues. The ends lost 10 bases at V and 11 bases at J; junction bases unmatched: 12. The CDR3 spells CASRTGQGDAFF. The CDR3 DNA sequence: TGTGCCAGTAGAACCGGACAGGGAGATGCTTTCTTT.

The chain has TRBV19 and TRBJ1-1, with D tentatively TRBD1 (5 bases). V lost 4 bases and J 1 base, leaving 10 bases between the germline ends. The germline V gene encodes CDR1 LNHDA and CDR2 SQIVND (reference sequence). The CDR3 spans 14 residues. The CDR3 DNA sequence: TGTGCCAGTAGTAAGGGGCTGCCGAACACTGAAGCTTTCTTT. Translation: CASSKGLPNTEAFF.

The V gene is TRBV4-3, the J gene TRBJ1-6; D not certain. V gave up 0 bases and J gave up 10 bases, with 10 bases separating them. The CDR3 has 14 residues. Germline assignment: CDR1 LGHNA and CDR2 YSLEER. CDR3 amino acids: CASSQESRISPLHF. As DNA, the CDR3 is TGCGCCAGCAGCCAAGAGTCAAGGATATCACCCCTCCACTTT.

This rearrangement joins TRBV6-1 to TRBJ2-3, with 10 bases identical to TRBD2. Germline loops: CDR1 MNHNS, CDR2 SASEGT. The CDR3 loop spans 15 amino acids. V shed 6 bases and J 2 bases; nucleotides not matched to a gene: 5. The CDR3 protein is CASSPGLAVTDTQYF. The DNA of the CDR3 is TGTGCCAGCAGCCCCGGACTAGCGGTCACAGATACGCAGTATTTT.

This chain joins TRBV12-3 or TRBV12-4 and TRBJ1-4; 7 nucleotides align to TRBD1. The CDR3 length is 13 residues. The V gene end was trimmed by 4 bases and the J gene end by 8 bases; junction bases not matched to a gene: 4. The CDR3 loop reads CASSSPGQEKLFF. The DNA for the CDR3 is TGTGCCAGCAGTTCCCCGGGACAGGAAAAACTGTTTTTT.

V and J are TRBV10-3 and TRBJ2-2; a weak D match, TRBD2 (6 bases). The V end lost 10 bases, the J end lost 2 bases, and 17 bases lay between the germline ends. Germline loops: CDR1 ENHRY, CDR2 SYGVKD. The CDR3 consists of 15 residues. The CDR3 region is CASSSQGLNTGELFF. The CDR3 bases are TGTGCCAGCAGCTCCCAAGGACTAAACACCGGGGAGCTGTTTTTT.

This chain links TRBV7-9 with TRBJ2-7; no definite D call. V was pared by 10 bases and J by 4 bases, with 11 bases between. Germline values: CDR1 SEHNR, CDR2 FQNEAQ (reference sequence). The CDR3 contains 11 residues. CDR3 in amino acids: CATLRGYEQYF. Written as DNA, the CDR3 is TGTGCCACGCTGCGCGGTTACGAGCAGTACTTC.

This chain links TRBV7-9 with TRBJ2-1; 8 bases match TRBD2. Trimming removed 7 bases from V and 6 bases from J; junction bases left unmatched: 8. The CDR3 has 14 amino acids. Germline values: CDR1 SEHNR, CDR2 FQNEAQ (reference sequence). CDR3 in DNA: TGTGCCAGCACCCATTCGGCGGGAGGCAATGAGCAGTTCTTC. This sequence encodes CASTHSAGGNEQFF.

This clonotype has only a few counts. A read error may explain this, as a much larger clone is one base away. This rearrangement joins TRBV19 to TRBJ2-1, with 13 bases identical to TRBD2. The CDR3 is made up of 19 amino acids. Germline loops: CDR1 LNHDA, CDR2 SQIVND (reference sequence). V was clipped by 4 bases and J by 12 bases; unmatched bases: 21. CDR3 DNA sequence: TGTGCCAGTAGTACCGGACTAGCGGGAGACTACGCCCTCAATGAGCGGCAGTTCTTC. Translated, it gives CASSTGLAGDYALNERQFF. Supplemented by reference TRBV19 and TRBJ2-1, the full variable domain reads DGGITQSPKYLFRKEGQNVTLSCEQNLNHDAMYWYRQDPGQGLRLIYYSQIVNDFQKGDIAEGYSVSREKKESFPLTVTSAQKNPTAFYLCASSTGLAGDYALNERQFFGPGTRLTVL.

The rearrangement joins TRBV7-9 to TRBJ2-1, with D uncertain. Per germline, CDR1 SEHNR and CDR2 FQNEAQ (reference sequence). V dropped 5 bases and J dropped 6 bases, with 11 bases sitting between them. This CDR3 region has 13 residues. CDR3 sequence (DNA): TGTGCCAGCAGCCCCGCCGCTGCCAATGAGCAGTTCTTC. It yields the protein CASSPAAANEQFF.

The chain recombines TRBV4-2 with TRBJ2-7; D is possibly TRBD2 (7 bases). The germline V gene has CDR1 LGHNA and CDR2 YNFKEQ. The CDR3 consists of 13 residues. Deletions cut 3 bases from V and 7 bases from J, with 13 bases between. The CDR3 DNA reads TGTGCCAGCAGCCATGGGGGGGGCTGGGAGCAGTACTTC. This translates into CASSHGGGWEQYF.

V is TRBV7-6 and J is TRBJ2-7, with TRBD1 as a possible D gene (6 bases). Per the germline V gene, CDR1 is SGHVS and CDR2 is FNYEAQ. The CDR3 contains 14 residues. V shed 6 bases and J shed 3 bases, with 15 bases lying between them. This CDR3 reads CASSRSGQSYEQYF. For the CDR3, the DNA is TGTGCCAGCAGTCGTTCTGGACAGAGCTACGAGCAGTACTTC.

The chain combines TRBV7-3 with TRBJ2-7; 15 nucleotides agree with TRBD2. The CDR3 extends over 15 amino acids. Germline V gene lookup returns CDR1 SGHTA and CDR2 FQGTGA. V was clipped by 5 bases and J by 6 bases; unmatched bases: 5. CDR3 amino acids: CASSRGTSGRLEQYF. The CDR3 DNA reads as TGTGCCAGCAGCCGGGGGACTAGCGGGAGGCTCGAGCAGTACTTC.